Below, 18 T cell receptor beta chains from the same sample are listed, as sequenced in a study of T cells in Graves' hyperthyroidism and ophthalmopathy. Template material for amplifying TCR beta CDR3 regions consisted of RNA transcripts. The study used the HTBI primer set for a first-round RT-PCR of the TCR CDR3. TCRdb ran MiXCR on the multiplex PCR reads and lists one entry per CDR3 protein. This repertoire shows 150,000 to 200,000 distinct CDR3 sequences, roughly 9.4% found once; its top ten account for roughly a fifth. Source material: blood. The receptors originated from a woman aged 18-35 years with Graves' hyperthyroidism that later progressed to Graves' ophthalmopathy.

This clonotype was recorded many times. The CDR3 here is CASSFPTGTGNTGELFF. The CDR3 DNA is TGTGCCAGCAGTTTCCCCACCGGGACAGGGAACACCGGGGAGCTGTTTTTT. V and J are TRBV27 and TRBJ2-2, with 8 bases identical to TRBD1. Germline V gives CDR1 MNHEY, CDR2 SMNVEV (reference sequence). The CDR3 spans 17 residues. J lost 1 base, V lost 3 bases, and 7 bases had no gene match.

This clonotype was seen at least ten times. This chain links TRBV11-1 with TRBJ1-1, with a weak D call TRBD1 (5 bases). Trimming removed 2 bases at V and 3 bases at J, with 10 bases between. The CDR3 has 14 residues. CDR1 and CDR2 (germline): SGHAT, FQDESV (reference sequence). The CDR3 sequence: CASSLTGRDTEAFF. DNA of the CDR3: TGTGCCAGCAGCTTAACGGGCAGGGACACTGAAGCTTTCTTT.

The sample holds many counts of this clonotype. V and J are TRBV9 and TRBJ1-6; 8 positions agree with TRBD1. With 4 bases clipped from V and 5 bases from J, the junction kept 5 bases outside the gene matches. This CDR3 has 15 amino acids. In germline, CDR1 is SGDLS, CDR2 YYNGEE. The CDR3 spells CASSLGTGDNSPLHF. DNA of the CDR3: TGTGCCAGCAGCTTGGGGACAGGCGATAATTCACCCCTCCACTTT.

This clonotype is termed medium-sized. CDR3 nucleotide sequence: TGTGCCAGCAGTCTCTCCCGACAGGAACCCTACGAGCAGTACTTC. Amino acids: CASSLSRQEPYEQYF. This sequence joins TRBV28 and TRBJ2-7; weak D call: TRBD1 (6 bases). Germline V gives CDR1 MDHEN, CDR2 SYDVKM. Trimming left V 5 bases short and J 2 bases short, with 16 bases between. The CDR3 has 15 residues.

Many counts were recorded for this clonotype. The rearrangement joins TRBV5-1 to TRBJ1-1; D gene uncertain. The CDR3 spans 15 residues. The germline V gene has CDR1 SGHRS and CDR2 YFSETQ. Trimming took 4 bases from V and 5 from J, leaving 18 bases between them. CDR3 nucleotide sequence: TGCGCCAGCAGCCCCGAACAAAGCGCACGGACTGAAGCTTTCTTT. Translating it yields CASSPEQSARTEAFF.

This clonotype was picked up many times. The chain has TRBV7-4 and TRBJ2-7, with TRBD2 matching 7 bases. This CDR3 is 19 amino acids long. Germline V gene data show CDR1 as SGHVT and CDR2 as SQSDAQ. Germline trimming cut 1 base from V and 4 bases from J; bases unmatched to any gene: 19. CDR3 in DNA: TGTGCCAGCAGCTTAGTAGTAGTATGGGCGAGACTAGCAGAATACGAGCAGTACTTC. Protein product: CASSLVVVWARLAEYEQYF. Based on the CDR3 plus reference TRBV7-4 and TRBJ2-7, the full variable domain is GAGVSQSPRYKVAKRGRDVALRCDSISGHVTLYWYRQTLGQGSEVLTYSQSDAQRDKSGRPSGRFSAERPERSVSTLKIQRTEQGDSAVYLCASSLVVVWARLAEYEQYFGPGTRLTVT.

This clonotype was recorded many times. The CDR3 nucleotides are TGTGCCAGCAGCTTAGGGGTCTCCTCTAGCACAGATACGCAGTATTTT. Its translation is CASSLGVSSSTDTQYF. The chain is built from TRBV7-2 and TRBJ2-3; D unclear. The length of the CDR3 is 16 residues. V shed 1 base and J shed 0 bases, with 11 bases lying between them. The germline V gene encodes CDR1 SGHTA and CDR2 FQGNSA.

This clonotype was counted ten times or more. The J gene is TRBJ2-1, the V gene TRBV2; 11 nucleotides align to TRBD2. Losses at the gene ends were 0 bases for V and 8 bases for J; bases not matched to a gene: 9. The CDR3 is 17 residues long. Germline CDR1 is SNHLY and CDR2 is FYNNEI. CDR3 coding DNA: TGTGCCAGCAGTGAAGCAGCGCTAGCGGGAGGACCCCATGAGCAGTTCTTC. Encoded protein: CASSEAALAGGPHEQFF.

The chain joins TRBV28 to TRBJ2-7; D is possibly TRBD1 (5 bases). V was pared by 5 bases and J by 8 bases, with 13 bases between. Germline CDR1 is MDHEN and CDR2 is SYDVKM. The CDR3 is made up of 12 amino acids. This CDR3 reads CASSRQGVQQYF. CDR3 sequence (DNA): TGTGCCAGCAGTCGTCAGGGTGTCCAGCAGTACTTC.

This chain uses TRBV30 with TRBJ2-7; tentative D call: TRBD2 (6 bases). Per the germline V gene, CDR1 is GTSNPN and CDR2 is SVGIG (reference sequence). V was trimmed by 0 bases and J by 6 bases, leaving 12 bases between them. The CDR3 is 13 amino acids. DNA for the CDR3: TGTGCCTGGAGTGTTGCGGGGACTGGCGAGCAGTACTTC. It encodes CAWSVAGTGEQYF.

The chain has TRBV20-1 and TRBJ2-6; 8 bases fit TRBD1. The CDR3 runs 18 residues. The germline gives CDR1 DFQATT, CDR2 SNEGSKA (reference sequence). V was clipped by 8 bases and J by 2 bases; unmatched bases: 17. The CDR3 DNA is TGCAGTCCAGGTCCCCGGGACAGGTATCAACCTGGGGCCAACGTCCTGACTTTC. Translating it yields CSPGPRDRYQPGANVLTF.

This clonotype was observed at least ten times. This rearrangement joins TRBV4-1 to TRBJ1-1; D unresolved. V shed 0 bases and J shed 0 bases, with 14 bases lying between them. The germline V gene encodes CDR1 MGHRA and CDR2 YSYEKL. The CDR3 has 17 amino acids. The CDR3 is CASSQESSSSVNTEAFF. The CDR3 DNA sequence: TGCGCCAGCAGCCAAGAGTCGTCTAGTTCAGTGAACACTGAAGCTTTCTTT.

This clonotype has at least ten counts. The rearrangement joins TRBV10-3 to TRBJ2-3, with TRBD1 matching over 7 bases. Trimming at V came to 4 bases and at J to 4 bases, leaving 5 bases not matched to a gene. The germline CDR1 and CDR2 sequences are ENHRY and SYGVKD. The CDR3 extends over 14 amino acids. CDR3 loop: CAISGGQAPDTQYF. CDR3 in DNA: TGTGCCATCAGTGGTGGACAGGCTCCAGATACGCAGTATTTT.

This clonotype appeared a few times. The gene calls are TRBV4-2 and TRBJ2-2; 7 bases line up with TRBD2. The junction had 5 bases not matched to a gene; V was cut back by 0 bases and J by 7 bases. CDR3 length equals 15 residues. Per germline, CDR1 LGHNA and CDR2 YNFKEQ. The CDR3 sequence: CASSQEGLADGELFF. DNA of the CDR3: TGTGCCAGCAGCCAAGAAGGGCTAGCGGACGGGGAGCTGTTTTTT.

This clonotype was seen ten or more times. The chain recombines TRBV18 with TRBJ1-1; tentative D call: TRBD1 (5 bases). CDR1 and CDR2 (germline): KGHSH, LQKENI. The germline V and J ends were trimmed by 2 bases and 5 bases, with 15 bases remaining between them. CDR3 length equals 15 residues. Here the CDR3 reads CASSPTQGGWTEAFF. In DNA, the CDR3 is TGTGCCAGCTCACCAACCCAGGGAGGTTGGACTGAAGCTTTCTTT.

This clonotype was observed a handful of times. This chain uses TRBV7-9 with TRBJ2-2, with 9 bases lining up with TRBD2. The germline V gene encodes CDR1 SEHNR and CDR2 FQNEAQ (reference sequence). The CDR3 runs 16 residues. Trimming cost V 2 bases and J 8 bases; bases outside gene matches: 9. The CDR3, as DNA: TGTGCCAGCAGCTTACTAACCCTAGCGGGAACAGGGGAGCTGTTTTTT. Translation: CASSLLTLAGTGELFF.

This clonotype was seen a few times. The rearrangement uses TRBV3-1 and TRBJ1-3; D ambiguous. Trimming shortened V by 0 bases and J by 0 bases, and 21 bases separated the two germline ends. This CDR3 region has 20 residues. Germline values: CDR1 LGHDT, CDR2 YNNKEL (reference sequence). CDR3 residues: CASSQDLWVVDKRSGNTIYF. The CDR3 nucleotides read TGTGCCAGCAGCCAAGATCTTTGGGTAGTCGACAAGCGCTCTGGAAACACCATATATTTT.

In its sample, this clonotype was seen many times. The CDR3 bases are TGTGCCAGCAGTGTAGGGGGTTTAGGGGGTTATGGCTACACCTTC. Protein product: CASSVGGLGGYGYTF. V gene TRBV6-1 combines with J gene TRBJ1-2; tentative D call: TRBD1 (6 bases). The germline CDR1 and CDR2 sequences are MNHNS and SASEGT. The CDR3 is 15 residues long. V lost 4 bases and J lost 5, with 17 bases in between.